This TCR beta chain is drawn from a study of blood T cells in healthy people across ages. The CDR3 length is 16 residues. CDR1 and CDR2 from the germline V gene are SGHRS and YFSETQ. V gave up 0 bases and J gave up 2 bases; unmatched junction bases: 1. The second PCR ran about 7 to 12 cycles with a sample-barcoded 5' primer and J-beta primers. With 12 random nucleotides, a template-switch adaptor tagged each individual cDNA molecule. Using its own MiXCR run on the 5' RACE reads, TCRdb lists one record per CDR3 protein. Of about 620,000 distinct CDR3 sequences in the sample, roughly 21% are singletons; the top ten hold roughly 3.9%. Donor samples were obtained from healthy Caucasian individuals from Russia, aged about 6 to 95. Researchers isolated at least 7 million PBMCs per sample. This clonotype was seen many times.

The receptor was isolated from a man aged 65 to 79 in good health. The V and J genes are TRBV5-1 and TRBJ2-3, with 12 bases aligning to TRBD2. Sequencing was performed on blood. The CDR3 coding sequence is TGCGCCAGCAGCTTGGGGACTAGCGGGATCACAGATACGCAGTATTTT. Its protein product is CASSLGTSGITDTQYF.